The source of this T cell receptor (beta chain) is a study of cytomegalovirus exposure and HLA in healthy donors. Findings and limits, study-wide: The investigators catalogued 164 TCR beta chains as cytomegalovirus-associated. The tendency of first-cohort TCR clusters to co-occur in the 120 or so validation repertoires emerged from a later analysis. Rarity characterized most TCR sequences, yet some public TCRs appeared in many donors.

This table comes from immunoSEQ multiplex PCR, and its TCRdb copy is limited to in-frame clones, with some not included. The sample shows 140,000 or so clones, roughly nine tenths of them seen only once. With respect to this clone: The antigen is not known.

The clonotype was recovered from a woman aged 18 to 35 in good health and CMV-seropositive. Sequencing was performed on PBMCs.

The CDR3 protein is CASRVGYGYTF. CDR3 coding DNA: TGTGCCAGCAGAGTCGGGTATGGCTACACCTTC. The rearrangement uses TRBV28 and TRBJ1-2; no definite D call. V lost 6 bases, J lost 5 bases, and 7 bases lay in between. Germline V gives CDR1 MDHEN, CDR2 SYDVKM. CDR3 length: 11 amino acids.